This entry concerns a single TCR beta chain. This entry is derived from a study of T cells in Graves' hyperthyroidism and ophthalmopathy. Amplification yielded TCR beta CDR3 regions, with RNA transcripts as the source. TCR CDR3 underwent first-round RT-PCR with the HTBI primer set. TCRdb processed the multiplex PCR reads anew with MiXCR; each CDR3 protein has one entry. The data show under 650,000 distinct CDR3 sequences, roughly 15% seen once. Stable Graves' hyperthyroidism denoted no ophthalmopathy progression over 18 months. Newly diagnosed patients aged 18 to 65 had hyperthyroidism of under 2 months' duration. Patients were excluded because of uncontrolled infection, other autoimmune disease, pregnancy or lactation. Extraction of PBMCs used under 13 ml of fresh peripheral blood. V was cut by 3 bases and J by 2 bases, with 9 bases left in between. The CDR3 has 13 residues. The germline V gene has CDR1 DFQATT and CDR2 SNEGSKA (reference sequence).

Sequenced: blood. The TCR sequence derives from a woman aged 30 to 39 with Graves' hyperthyroidism. The chain carries TRBV20-1 and TRBJ2-3, with no clear D. The CDR3: CSASDGLTDTQYF. The CDR3 bases are TGCAGTGCTAGCGATGGGCTCACAGATACGCAGTATTTT.